The sequence of this T cell receptor (beta chain) was determined in a study of cytomegalovirus exposure and HLA in healthy donors. This CDR3 comprises 17 residues. Trimming took 7 bases from V and 0 from J; bases not matched to a gene: 9. Germline-derived CDR1 and CDR2 are SNHLY and FYNNEI. The PCR had 60 Vbeta and 13 Jbeta primers. TCRdb's table, derived via immunoSEQ multiplex PCR, lists solely in-frame clones and lacks some. The sample holds under 300,000 clones, 70% to 90% seen once. Specimen: PBMCs. The sequence derives from a man aged 40-49 years in good health and CMV-seropositive. V usage is TRBV2 and J usage is TRBJ1-5; 10 nucleotides agree with TRBD1. CDR3 DNA sequence: TGTGCCAGCATCCAGGACAGGGGGGCCAATAGCAATCAGCCCCAGCATTTT. This codes for CASIQDRGANSNQPQHF.